This T cell receptor beta chain was sequenced during a study of blood T cell repertoires in COVID-19. On the study more broadly: From T cells, B-cell-depleted T cells, or PBMCs came the material, which was cDNA or gDNA.

V was clipped by 5 bases and J by 5 bases; unmatched bases: 10. The CDR3 consists of 15 residues. Germline V lookup: CDR1 SEHNR, CDR2 FQNEAQ (reference sequence). Clones were sequenced by immunoSEQ multiplex PCR, and TCRdb holds only the in-frame ones, with some missing. This table has over 15,000 clones, about 88% appearing once. This chain uses TRBV7-9 with TRBJ2-5, with 8 bases identical to TRBD2. The receptor was isolated from a woman of 80 years or more with COVID-19, enrolled during active disease. The specimen sequenced was peripheral blood. The CDR3 nucleotides read TGTGCCAGCAGCAACCGACCCGGGGGGGTGGAGACCCAGTACTTC. Its protein is CASSNRPGGVETQYF.